These 14 T cell receptor beta chains share one sample of origin, sequenced in a study of technical replicates of blood from several donors. Measured with immunoSEQ multiplex PCR; TCRdb has only the in-frame clones, and not every one. This sample has 60,000 to 90,000 clones; just under 97% occur once, and the top ten carry around 0.22%. Source material: T cells isolated from PBMCs. The receptors originated from a human donor in good health.

This clone has only one observation. The gene calls are TRBV10-1 and TRBJ1-1, with a possible D match to TRBD1 (6 bases). V dropped 6 bases and J dropped 2 bases, with 10 bases sitting between them. This CDR3 region has 13 residues. Germline values: CDR1 WNHNN, CDR2 SYGVQD (reference sequence). The CDR3 loop is CASRDRYNTEAFF. The CDR3 DNA is TGCGCCAGCAGAGACAGGTACAACACTGAAGCTTTCTTT.

The V and J genes are TRBV5-4 and TRBJ2-7; 7 bases are shared with TRBD2. CDR1 and CDR2 (germline): SGHNT, YYREEE (reference sequence). The CDR3 covers 17 residues. Germline trimming cut 0 bases from V and 0 bases from J; bases unmatched to any gene: 9. CDR3 nucleotide sequence: TGTGCCAGCAGCTTGGGAGGGTCGCGGGGGAGCTCCTACGAGCAGTACTTC. Amino acids: CASSLGGSRGSSYEQYF.

The chain employs TRBV5-1 and TRBJ2-5; 8 bases map to TRBD1. V shed 4 bases, J shed 5 bases, and the junction held 7 bases outside the gene matches. Germline CDR1 reads SGHRS; CDR2 reads YFSETQ. The CDR3 is made up of 14 amino acids. As DNA, the CDR3 is TGCGCCAGCAGCGCTACAGGGGGTCGGGAGACCCAGTACTTC. Its translation: CASSATGGRETQYF.

This chain connects TRBV2 to TRBJ2-5; 8 bases are a match to TRBD2. J gave up 2 bases and V 10 bases, and 6 bases lay outside the gene matches. The CDR3 contains 13 residues. From germline, CDR1 is SNHLY and CDR2 FYNNEI. The CDR3 sequence is CATQRGLQETQYF. The CDR3, as DNA: TGTGCCACCCAGCGGGGGCTACAAGAGACCCAGTACTTC.

The chain combines TRBV21-1 with TRBJ1-2; TRBD1 was called by the table and not checked on the DNA. TRBV21-1 is flagged as a pseudogene. CDR3 size: 18 residues. In DNA, the CDR3 is TGTGCCAGCAAACCAACAGGACAGTGGGTCTCAGGTCTCTATGGCTACACCTTC. This gives the protein CASKPTGQWVSGLYGYTF.

This chain joins TRBV11-3 and TRBJ1-1; D is possibly TRBD1 (5 bases). The CDR3 extends over 17 amino acids. Trimming took 0 bases from V and 1 from J, leaving 15 bases between them. CDR1 SGHNT and CDR2 YENEEA come from the germline V gene. CDR3 sequence: CASSLDELGAGNTEAFF. In DNA form, the CDR3 reads TGTGCCAGCAGCTTAGATGAATTAGGGGCCGGGAACACTGAAGCTTTCTTT.

V gene TRBV19 combines with J gene TRBJ2-7, with 10 bases aligning to TRBD2. Germline-derived CDR1 and CDR2 are LNHDA and SQIVND (reference sequence). The V gene end was trimmed by 4 bases and the J gene end by 2 bases; junction bases not matched to a gene: 2. CDR3 size: 14 residues. The CDR3 bases are TGTGCCAGTAGTACCCTAGCGGGAGCCTACGAGCAGTACTTC. Its translation: CASSTLAGAYEQYF.

The chain has TRBV20-1 and TRBJ2-1, with D possibly matching TRBD2 (6 bases). The V and J ends lost 5 bases and 8 bases respectively, with 10 bases between them. CDR1 and CDR2 (germline): DFQATT, SNEGSKA (reference sequence). The CDR3 has 11 residues. The CDR3, as DNA: TGCAGTGCTCGGACTACGTATGAGCAGTTCTTC. Translated: CSARTTYEQFF.

This chain connects TRBV15 to TRBJ1-5; 9 bases map to TRBD1. The CDR3 covers 16 residues. Germline CDR1 reads LNHNV; CDR2 reads YYDKDF (reference sequence). J was trimmed by 6 bases and V by 3 bases; bases with no gene match: 9. CDR3 sequence reads: CATSREQGATGQPQHF. In DNA form, the CDR3 reads TGTGCCACCAGCAGGGAACAGGGGGCGACGGGTCAGCCCCAGCATTTT.

This rearrangement joins TRBV6-4 to TRBJ1-2; TRBD1 agrees at 7 bases. Trimming removed 11 bases from V and 0 bases from J; junction bases left unmatched: 6. There are 13 residues in the CDR3. Germline V gene data show CDR1 as MRHNA and CDR2 as SNTAGT. The CDR3 DNA follows: TGTGCCGGACAGGTTATTACTAACTATGGCTACACCTTC. The encoded protein is CAGQVITNYGYTF.

The chain links TRBV27 to TRBJ2-4; TRBD2 aligns across 11 bases. Losses at the gene ends were 5 bases for V and 3 bases for J; bases not matched to a gene: 6. The CDR3 has 16 residues. Germline loops: CDR1 MNHEY, CDR2 SMNVEV (reference sequence). The CDR3 bases are TGTGCCAGCAGTATGCTAGCGGGAGGAGGCAAAAACATTCAGTACTTC. Translation gives CASSMLAGGGKNIQYF.

The rearrangement uses TRBV9 and TRBJ2-7; a weak D match, TRBD2 (7 bases). Between the trimmed V and J ends, which lost 3 bases and 2 bases, there was a span of 15 bases. The CDR3 is made up of 15 amino acids. Germline CDR1 is SGDLS and CDR2 is YYNGEE. CDR3 amino acids: CASSAGASGTYEQYF. As DNA, the CDR3 is TGTGCCAGCAGCGCGGGGGCTAGCGGAACCTACGAGCAGTACTTC.

V gene TRBV6-5 combines with J gene TRBJ1-2, with unresolved D. The V end was cut by 10 bases, the J end by 1 base, with 16 bases between. The length of the CDR3 is 14 residues. Looked up from germline, CDR1 is MNHEY and CDR2 is SVGAGI. This CDR3 is CATQPGNFNYGYTF. CDR3 DNA sequence: TGTGCCACCCAACCGGGGAATTTTAACTATGGCTACACCTTC.

The chain employs TRBV19 and TRBJ2-6; maybe TRBD2 (5 bases). There are 15 residues in the CDR3. Germline V gene lookup returns CDR1 LNHDA and CDR2 SQIVND (reference sequence). V was trimmed by 1 base and J by 2 bases, leaving 6 bases between them. The CDR3 region is CASSIVEAGANVLTF. CDR3 coding DNA: TGTGCCAGTAGTATAGTGGAGGCTGGGGCCAACGTCCTGACTTTC.